The T cell receptor beta chain described here comes from a study of beta chain features in type 1 diabetes. Germline CDR1 SGHNT, CDR2 YENEEA. Trimming shortened V by 4 bases and J by 11 bases, and 12 bases separated the two germline ends. This CDR3 region has 12 residues. Study-level points and caveats: The similarity of naive, central memory and Treg TCRB repertoires appeared greater among patients than among healthy donors. Any HLA type influence on TCRB rearrangement was left unresolved here. For Type 1 diabetes patients, all four CD4+ subsets carried TCRB CDR3s that were moderately but significantly shorter.

Expressed TCRB transcripts were sequenced after all isolated RNA was converted to cDNA. Assay: immunoSEQ multiplex PCR; the TCRdb copy retains only in-frame clones and omits some. The table records hundreds of thousands of clones, over 65% of them present only once. This clone was seen once. What it binds is not known. Via CD45RO/CCR7/CD25/CD127/CD95/CD27, cells of the CD4+ naive, central memory, regulatory and stem cell-like memory subsets were sorted. This chain joins TRBV11-3 and TRBJ2-4; perhaps TRBD2 as D (6 bases). Sequencing used naive CD4+ T cells from blood. The receptor was derived from a man younger than 40 in good health. CDR3 loop: CASSSRDSVQYF. The CDR3 DNA follows: TGTGCCAGCAGCTCTCGGGACTCCGTTCAGTACTTC.